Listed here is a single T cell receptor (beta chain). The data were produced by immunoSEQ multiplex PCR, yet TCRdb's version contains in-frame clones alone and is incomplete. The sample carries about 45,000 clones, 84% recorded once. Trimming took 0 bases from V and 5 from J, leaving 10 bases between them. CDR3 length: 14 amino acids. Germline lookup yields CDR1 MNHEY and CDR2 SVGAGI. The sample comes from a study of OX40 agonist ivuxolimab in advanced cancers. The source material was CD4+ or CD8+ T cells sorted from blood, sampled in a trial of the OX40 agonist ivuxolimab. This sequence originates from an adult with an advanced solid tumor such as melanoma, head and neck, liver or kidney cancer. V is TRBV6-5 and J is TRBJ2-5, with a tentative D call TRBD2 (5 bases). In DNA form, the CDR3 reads TGTGCCAGCAGTTACTCGGAGGCGGGTGAGACCCAGTACTTC. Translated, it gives CASSYSEAGETQYF.